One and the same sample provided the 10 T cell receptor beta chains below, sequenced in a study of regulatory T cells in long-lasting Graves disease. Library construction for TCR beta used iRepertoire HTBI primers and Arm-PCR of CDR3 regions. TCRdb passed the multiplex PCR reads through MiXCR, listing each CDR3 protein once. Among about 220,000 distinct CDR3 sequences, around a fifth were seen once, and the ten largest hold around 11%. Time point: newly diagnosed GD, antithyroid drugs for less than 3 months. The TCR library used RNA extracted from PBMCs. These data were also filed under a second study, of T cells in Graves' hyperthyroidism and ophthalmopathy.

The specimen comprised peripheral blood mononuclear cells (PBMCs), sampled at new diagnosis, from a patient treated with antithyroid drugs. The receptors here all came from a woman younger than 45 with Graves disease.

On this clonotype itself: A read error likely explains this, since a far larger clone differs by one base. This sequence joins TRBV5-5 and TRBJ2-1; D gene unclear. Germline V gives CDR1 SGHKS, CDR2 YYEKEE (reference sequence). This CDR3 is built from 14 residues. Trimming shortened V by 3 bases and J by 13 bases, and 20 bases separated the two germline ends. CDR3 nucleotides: TGTGCCAGCAGCTCGTCACCCCGCCAGAAGACCCAGTTCTTC. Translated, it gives CASSSSPRQKTQFF.

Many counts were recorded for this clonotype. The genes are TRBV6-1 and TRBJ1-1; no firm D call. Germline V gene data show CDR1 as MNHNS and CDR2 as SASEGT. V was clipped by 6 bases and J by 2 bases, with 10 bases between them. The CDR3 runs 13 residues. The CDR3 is CASRSSLNTEAFF. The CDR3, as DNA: TGTGCCAGCAGGTCCAGCCTAAACACTGAAGCTTTCTTT.

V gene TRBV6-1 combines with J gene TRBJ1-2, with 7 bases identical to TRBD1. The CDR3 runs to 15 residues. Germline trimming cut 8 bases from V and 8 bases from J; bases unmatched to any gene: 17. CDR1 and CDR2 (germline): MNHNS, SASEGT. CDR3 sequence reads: CASRPSGGGEGGYTF. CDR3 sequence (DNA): TGTGCCAGCCGGCCGAGTGGAGGGGGCGAGGGGGGCTACACCTTC.

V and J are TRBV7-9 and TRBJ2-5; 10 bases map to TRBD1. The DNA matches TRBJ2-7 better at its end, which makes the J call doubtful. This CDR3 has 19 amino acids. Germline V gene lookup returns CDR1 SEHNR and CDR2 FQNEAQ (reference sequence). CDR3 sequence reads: CASSLRGDRGRGQRDEQYF. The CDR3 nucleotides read TGTGCCAGCAGCCTTAGAGGGGACAGGGGCAGGGGCCAACGGGACGAGCAGTACTTC.

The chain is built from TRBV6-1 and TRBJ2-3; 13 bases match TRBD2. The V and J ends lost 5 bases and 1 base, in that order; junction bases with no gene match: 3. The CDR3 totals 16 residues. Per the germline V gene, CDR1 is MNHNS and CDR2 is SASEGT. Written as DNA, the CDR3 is TGTGCCAGCAGTCCCGGACTAGCGGGGGGCACAGATACGCAGTATTTT. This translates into CASSPGLAGGTDTQYF.

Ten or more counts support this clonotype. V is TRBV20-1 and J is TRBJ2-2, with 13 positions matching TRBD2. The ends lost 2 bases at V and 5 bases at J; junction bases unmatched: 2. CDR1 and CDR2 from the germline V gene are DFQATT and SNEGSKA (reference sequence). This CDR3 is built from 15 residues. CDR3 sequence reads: CSARTSGGGTGELFF. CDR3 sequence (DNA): TGCAGTGCTAGAACTAGCGGGGGGGGGACCGGGGAGCTGTTTTTT.

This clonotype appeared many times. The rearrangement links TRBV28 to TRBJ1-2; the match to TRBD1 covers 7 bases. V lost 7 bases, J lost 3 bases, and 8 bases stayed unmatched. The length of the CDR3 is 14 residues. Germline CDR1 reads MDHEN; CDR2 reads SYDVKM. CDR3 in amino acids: CASTQGDNHYGYTF. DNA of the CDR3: TGTGCCAGCACCCAGGGGGACAATCACTATGGCTACACCTTC.

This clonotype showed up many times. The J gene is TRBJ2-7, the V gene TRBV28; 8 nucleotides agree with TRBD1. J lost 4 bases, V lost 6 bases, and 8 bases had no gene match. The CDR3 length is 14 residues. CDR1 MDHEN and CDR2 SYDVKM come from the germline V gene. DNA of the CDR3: TGTGCCAGCAGCTGGACAGGGAAGGGTTACGAGCAGTACTTC. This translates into CASSWTGKGYEQYF.

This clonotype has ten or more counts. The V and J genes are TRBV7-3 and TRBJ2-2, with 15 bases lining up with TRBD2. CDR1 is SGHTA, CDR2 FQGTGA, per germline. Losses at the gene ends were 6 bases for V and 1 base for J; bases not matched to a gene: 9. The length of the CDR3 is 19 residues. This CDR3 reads CASSMTGLAGGLNTGELFF. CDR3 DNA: TGTGCCAGCAGTATGACGGGACTAGCGGGGGGCTTGAACACCGGGGAGCTGTTTTTT.

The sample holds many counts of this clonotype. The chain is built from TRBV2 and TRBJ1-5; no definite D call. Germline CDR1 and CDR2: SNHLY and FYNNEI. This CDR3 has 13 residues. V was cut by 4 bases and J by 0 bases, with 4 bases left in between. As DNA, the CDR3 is TGTGCCAGCAGTGGTGTTAGCAATCAGCCCCAGCATTTT. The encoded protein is CASSGVSNQPQHF.